This TCR beta chain was profiled in a study of beta chain features in type 1 diabetes. Only one heparinised blood draw was taken per donor, and its volume averaged about 120 mL. Purity exceeded 95% in all sorted populations. What was sequenced were expressed TCRB transcripts, since all of the isolated RNA had been reverse transcribed. The assay was immunoSEQ multiplex PCR, and TCRdb's table has in-frame clones only and misses some. The sample includes under 350,000 clones, 24% seen only once; the top ten take 0.012%. The CDR3 spans 15 residues. CDR1 is SGHRS, CDR2 YFSETQ, per germline. After removal of 4 bases from V and 0 bases from J, the junction contained 6 bases not matched to a gene. With respect to this clone: Its antigen is undetermined.

General study points: TCRB CDR3 length was moderately but significantly reduced in all four CD4+ subsets of Type 1 diabetes patients.

The chain carries TRBV5-1 and TRBJ2-7; 8 nucleotides align to TRBD1. The TCR comes from a woman in her twenties or thirties with type 1 diabetes. Sequencing was carried out using naive CD4+ T cells from blood. The CDR3 reads CASSETGASSYEQYF. CDR3 coding DNA: TGCGCCAGCAGCGAGACAGGGGCGAGCTCCTACGAGCAGTACTTC.